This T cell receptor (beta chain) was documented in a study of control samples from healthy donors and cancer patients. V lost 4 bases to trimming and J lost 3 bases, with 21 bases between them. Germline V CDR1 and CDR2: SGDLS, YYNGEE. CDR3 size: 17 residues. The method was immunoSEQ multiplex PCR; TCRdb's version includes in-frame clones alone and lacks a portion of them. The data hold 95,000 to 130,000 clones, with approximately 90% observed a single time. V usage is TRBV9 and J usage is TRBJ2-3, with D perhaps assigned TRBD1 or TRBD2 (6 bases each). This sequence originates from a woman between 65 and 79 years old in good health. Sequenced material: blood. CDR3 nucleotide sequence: TGTGCCAGCAGCCGGTTCGGGGGCCGGAGGGTGACAGATACGCAGTATTTT. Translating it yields CASSRFGGRRVTDTQYF.